This is a list of T cell receptor beta chains from one sample in a study of neurological immune-mediated disorders. Using its own MiXCR run on the 5' RACE reads, TCRdb lists one record per CDR3 protein. Here the sample spans around 16,000 distinct CDR3 sequences, about 10% being singletons. The sequencing input was CD8+ T cells from blood. All receptors come from a man between 50 and 59 years old in good health. The CDR3 runs from the conserved cysteine through the conserved F or W. The order of the fields is J gene, D gene, clone size, V gene, CDR3 DNA, CDR3 protein. D genes are given only for firm matches. A clone size is listed for some rows: how often the clone was seen (once, few, many), or a class if it is expanded.

>TRBJ2-5|TRBD1|many|TRBV20-1
TGCAGTGCTAGAGGGGACAGGGAATCAGAGACCCAGTACTTC
CSARGDRESETQYF
>TRBJ1-6|NA|many|TRBV20-1
TGCAGTGCTAGCAACTTTAGACGGAGCTCCTATAATTCACCCCTCCACTTT
CSASNFRRSSYNSPLHF
>TRBJ1-1|NA|few|TRBV2
TGTGCCAGCAGACGGTTGAACACTGAAGCTTTCTTT
CASRRLNTEAFF
>TRBJ2-1|NA|many|TRBV7-2
TGTGCCAGCAGCGTCCGGTCCAATGAGCAGTTCTTC
CASSVRSNEQFF
>TRBJ2-6|TRBD2|many|TRBV3-1
TGTGCCAGCACAGGGACTAGCGGGACGGCTGGGGCCAACGTCCTGACTTTC
CASTGTSGTAGANVLTF
>TRBJ2-7|NA|many|TRBV20-1
TGCAGTGCTTCGACTAGAGGGATACTCTACGAGCAGTACTTC
CSASTRGILYEQYF
>TRBJ2-5|TRBD1|many|TRBV7-9
TGTGCCAGCAGCTTAGCCGGGACAGGGCCTCAAGAGACCCAGTACTTC
CASSLAGTGPQETQYF
>TRBJ1-2|NA|NA|TRBV12-3/TRBV12-4
TGTGCCAACACGCCTGGTTTGGCCCAGGATGACTACACCTTC
CANTPGLAQDDYTF
>TRBJ2-1|NA|many|TRBV9
TGTGCCAGCAGCGTAGAAGGAGAAGGTGAGCAGTTCTTC
CASSVEGEGEQFF
>TRBJ2-7|TRBD2|many|TRBV5-1
TGCGCCAGCAGCCCTTCTAGCGGGAGAATCTACGAGCAGTACTTC
CASSPSSGRIYEQYF
>TRBJ2-7|TRBD1|many|TRBV28
TGTGCCAGCAGTAATACCGGGACAGGGGCCTACGAGCAGTACTTC
CASSNTGTGAYEQYF
>TRBJ2-7|TRBD2|many|TRBV7-6
TGTGCCAGCACGAAACTAGCGGGAGGCGAGCAGTACTTC
CASTKLAGGEQYF
>TRBJ2-3|TRBD2|many|TRBV12-3/TRBV12-4
TGTGCCAGCAGTTTCTTGCGGGAGGGGGCGCAGTATTTT
CASSFLREGAQYF
>TRBJ2-7|TRBD1|many|TRBV20-1
TGCAGTGCCCCAACCGACAGGGGACCTTACGAGCAGTACTTC
CSAPTDRGPYEQYF
>TRBJ2-7|TRBD1|NA|TRBV2
TGTGCCAGCAAGGACAGGTGGAACTACGAGCAGTACTTC
CASKDRWNYEQYF
>TRBJ2-7|TRBD1|many|TRBV4-3
TGCGCCAGCAGCCCCGGAGGCCAGGGGGACTACGAGCAGTACTTC
CASSPGGQGDYEQYF
>TRBJ1-5|NA|many|TRBV19
TGTGCCAGTAGTATAGATCGGGTCGGCCAGCCCCAGCATTTT
CASSIDRVGQPQHF
>TRBJ2-5|NA|many|TRBV7-3
TGTGCCAGCAGCTTAACGGGGCTTCCGCCGGGGACCCAGTACTTC
CASSLTGLPPGTQYF
>TRBJ1-1|TRBD1|NA|TRBV5-5
TGTGCCAGCAGCTTCAATGACGCAGGGGGCAGGGCTTTCTTT
CASSFNDAGGRAFF
>TRBJ2-7|NA|many|TRBV6-1
TGTGCCAGCAGTGAAACGAGCGGCAGCTCCTACGAGCAGTACTTC
CASSETSGSSYEQYF
>TRBJ2-5|TRBD2|medium-sized|TRBV20-1
TGCAGTGCTAAAACCGTGACTAGCGTCACGATACAAGAGACCCAGTACTTC
CSAKTVTSVTIQETQYF
>TRBJ2-4|TRBD1|many|TRBV7-2
TGTGCCAGCAGCAGGGACAGGGGGGGGATGGGAAACATTCAGTACTTC
CASSRDRGGMGNIQYF
>TRBJ2-7|NA|many|TRBV28
TGTGCCAGCAGTTTAACTGGGTTGGGACGCTACGAGCAGTACTTC
CASSLTGLGRYEQYF
>TRBJ2-4|NA|many|TRBV19
TGTGCCAGTAGTATAGATCTTGGGCCGGCCAAAAACATTCAGTACTTC
CASSIDLGPAKNIQYF
>TRBJ2-7|NA|NA|TRBV29-1
TGCAGCGTTGTCCAGCAGGGGACCTACGAGCAGTACTTC
CSVVQQGTYEQYF
>TRBJ2-7|TRBD2|many|TRBV4-3
TGCGCCAGCAGCCAAGAGCCTAGCGGGAGAACCACCTCCTACGAGCAGTACTTC
CASSQEPSGRTTSYEQYF
>TRBJ1-1|NA|many|TRBV6-5
TGTGCCAGCAGTTACTCGGGGGGCACTGAAGCTTTCTTT
CASSYSGGTEAFF
>TRBJ1-5|TRBD1|many|TRBV28
TGTGCCAGCAGTTTCGGACAGGGCAATCAGCCCCAGCATTTT
CASSFGQGNQPQHF
>TRBJ2-7|NA|many|TRBV4-1
TGCGCCAGCAGCCAAGAATTGGGGTGGGTTTCCAGCCACGAGCAGTACTTC
CASSQELGWVSSHEQYF
>TRBJ1-1|NA|many|TRBV6-1
TGTGCCAGCAGCGCACAGGGGAACACTGAAGCTTTCTTT
CASSAQGNTEAFF
>TRBJ2-7|NA|large|TRBV20-1
TGCAGTGCTAGAGTAGCGGAGCCCTACGAGCAGTACTTC
CSARVAEPYEQYF
>TRBJ2-1|NA|many|TRBV15
TGTGCCACCAGCAGCGCGACGGCATATGAGCAGTTCTTC
CATSSATAYEQFF
>TRBJ2-4|NA|NA|TRBV6-2/TRBV6-3
TGTGCCAGCAGTTACTCTTCGGGGGTGAACATTCAGTACTTC
CASSYSSGVNIQYF
>TRBJ2-7|TRBD1|many|TRBV7-8
TGTGCCAGCAGCTCAGAAGGACAGGGTTTATTCTCCTACGAGCAGTACTTC
CASSSEGQGLFSYEQYF
>TRBJ2-2|TRBD2|many|TRBV4-3
TGCGCCAGCAGCCAAGAATACGGGAGGGCCAGCGGGGAGCTGTTTTTT
CASSQEYGRASGELFF
>TRBJ2-1|TRBD2|many|TRBV28
TGTGCCAGCAGTTTAGAGGGGACTAGCGCGTACAATGAGCAGTTCTTC
CASSLEGTSAYNEQFF
>TRBJ2-7|NA|many|TRBV7-9
TGTGCCAGCAGCTTAGTGGCTGTCTCCTACGAGCAGTACTTC
CASSLVAVSYEQYF
>TRBJ2-7|NA|many|TRBV7-8
TGTGCCAGCAGCTTATTACCAGGTCCCTACGAGCAGTACTTC
CASSLLPGPYEQYF
>TRBJ1-1|NA|many|TRBV4-1
TGCGCCAGCAGCTACGGCACTGAAGCTTTCTTT
CASSYGTEAFF
>TRBJ2-5|NA|many|TRBV7-7
TGTGCCAGCAGCTTAGATTGGGGGGAGACCCAGTACTTC
CASSLDWGETQYF
>TRBJ2-5|NA|many|TRBV3-1
TGTGCCAGCAGCCAAGGCCCTAAGGAAGAGACCCAGTACTTC
CASSQGPKEETQYF
>TRBJ2-7|TRBD1|many|TRBV6-2/TRBV6-3
TGTGCCAGCAGCGGGGACAGCGCCTACGAGCAGTACTTC
CASSGDSAYEQYF
>TRBJ2-1|TRBD1|many|TRBV19
TGTGCCAGTAGTATAGCTCCGGGCGGGACAGGGGATTTCTTC
CASSIAPGGTGDFF
>TRBJ2-2|TRBD2|many|TRBV7-9
TGTGCCAGCAGCCTCCAGGAGCGGGAGGGCTTGGTAACCGGGGAGCTGTTTTTT
CASSLQEREGLVTGELFF
>TRBJ2-7|NA|many|TRBV11-1
TGTGCCAGCACCGGAGACAGGTACTACGAGCAGTACTTC
CASTGDRYYEQYF
>TRBJ2-1|NA|many|TRBV3-1
TGTGCCAGCAGTCCAGGGTCCAATGAGCAGTTCTTC
CASSPGSNEQFF
>TRBJ2-7|NA|NA|TRBV4-1
TGCGCCAGCAGCCAAGAGGCAGCCCAATCCTACGAGCAGTACTTC
CASSQEAAQSYEQYF
>TRBJ1-1|NA|many|TRBV7-2
TGTGCCAGCAGCTCGAACTTGGGGCTGAACACTGAAGCTTTCTTT
CASSSNLGLNTEAFF
>TRBJ1-2|NA|many|TRBV5-1
TGCGCCAGCAGCCCGGAGGGCGGGGGCTATGGCTACACCTTC
CASSPEGGGYGYTF
>TRBJ2-1|NA|many|TRBV12-3/TRBV12-4
TGTGCCAGCAGTTTGGGGCAGGGATTAGTCAATGAGCAGTTCTTC
CASSLGQGLVNEQFF
>TRBJ2-1|NA|few|TRBV19
TGTGCCAGTAGTATTACAGGATTCTACAATGAGCAGTTCTTC
CASSITGFYNEQFF
>TRBJ2-1|NA|NA|TRBV6-2/TRBV6-3
TGTGCCAGCAGTTACAGCTCCTACAATGAGCAGTTCTTC
CASSYSSYNEQFF
>TRBJ2-3|TRBD1|NA|TRBV7-7
TGTGCCAGCAGCCCGGGACAGAGCACAGATACGCAGTATTTT
CASSPGQSTDTQYF
>TRBJ2-1|TRBD1|large|TRBV15
TGTGCCACCAGCATAGGGACAGGGAGCTACAATGAGCAGTTCTTC
CATSIGTGSYNEQFF
>TRBJ1-2|TRBD1|many|TRBV29-1
TGCAGCGTTGAAGATGGCGTCGGACAGGGGGAGACTCGGGGCTATGGCTACACCTTC
CSVEDGVGQGETRGYGYTF
>TRBJ2-5|NA|NA|TRBV28
TGTGCCAGCAGTGGGGGACTGGGACAAGAGACCCAGTACTTC
CASSGGLGQETQYF
>TRBJ2-7|TRBD2|NA|TRBV3-1
TGTGCCAGCAGCCAAACCGGGACTAGCGTGCAGTACTTC
CASSQTGTSVQYF